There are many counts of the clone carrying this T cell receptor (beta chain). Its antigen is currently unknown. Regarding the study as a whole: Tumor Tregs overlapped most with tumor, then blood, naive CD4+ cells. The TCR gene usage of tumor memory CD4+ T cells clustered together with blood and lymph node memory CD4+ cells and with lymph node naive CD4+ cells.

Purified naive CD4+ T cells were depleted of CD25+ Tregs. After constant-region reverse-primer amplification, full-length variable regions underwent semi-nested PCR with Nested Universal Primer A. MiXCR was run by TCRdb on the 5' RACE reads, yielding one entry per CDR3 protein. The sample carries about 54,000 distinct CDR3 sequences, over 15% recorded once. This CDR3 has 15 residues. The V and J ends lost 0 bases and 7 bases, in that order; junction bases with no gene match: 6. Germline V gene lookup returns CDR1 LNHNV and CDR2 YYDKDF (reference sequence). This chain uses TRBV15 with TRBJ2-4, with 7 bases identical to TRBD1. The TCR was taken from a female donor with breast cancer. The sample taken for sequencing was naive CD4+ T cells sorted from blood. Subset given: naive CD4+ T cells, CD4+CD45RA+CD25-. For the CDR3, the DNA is TGTGCCACCAGCAGAGATACGGGGACAGCGAACATTCAGTACTTC. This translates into CATSRDTGTANIQYF.